This TCR beta chain is from a study of blood T cell repertoires in COVID-19. The wider study: Samples came from the United States, Italy and Spain, spanning acute and convalescent COVID-19. Nucleic acid was either cDNA or gDNA, and it came from T cells, B-cell-depleted T cells, or PBMCs.

Methods used by the authors: Reference gene primers were amplified, and this amplification served to estimate nucleated cell counts. This table comes from immunoSEQ multiplex PCR, and its TCRdb copy is limited to in-frame clones, with some not included. V and J calls and clone size are as listed in that table; D and trimming were resolved from the DNA. Here the sample spans tens of thousands of clones, 65% to 85% being singletons. The germline CDR1 and CDR2 sequences are MDHEN and SYDVKM. This CDR3 region has 16 residues. Deletions cut 6 bases from V and 7 bases from J, with 19 bases between. This chain links TRBV28 with TRBJ1-6, with a tentative D call TRBD1 (5 bases). The sample was peripheral blood. The receptor comes from a man between 70 and 80 years old with acute or convalescent COVID-19. The CDR3 reads CASSPPRAGWNSPLHF. In nucleotides, the CDR3 is TGTGCCAGCAGCCCTCCCAGGGCAGGGTGGAATTCACCCCTCCACTTT.